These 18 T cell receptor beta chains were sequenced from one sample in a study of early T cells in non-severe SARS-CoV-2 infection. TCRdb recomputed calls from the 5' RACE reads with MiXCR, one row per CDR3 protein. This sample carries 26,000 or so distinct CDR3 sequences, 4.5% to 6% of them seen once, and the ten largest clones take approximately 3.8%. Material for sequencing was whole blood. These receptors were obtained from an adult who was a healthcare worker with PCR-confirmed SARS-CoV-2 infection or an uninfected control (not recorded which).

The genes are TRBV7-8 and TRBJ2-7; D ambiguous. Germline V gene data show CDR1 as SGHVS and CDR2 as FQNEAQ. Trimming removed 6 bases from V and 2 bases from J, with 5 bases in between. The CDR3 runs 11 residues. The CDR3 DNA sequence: TGTGCCAGCAGTTACGCCTACGAGCAGTACTTC. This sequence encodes CASSYAYEQYF.

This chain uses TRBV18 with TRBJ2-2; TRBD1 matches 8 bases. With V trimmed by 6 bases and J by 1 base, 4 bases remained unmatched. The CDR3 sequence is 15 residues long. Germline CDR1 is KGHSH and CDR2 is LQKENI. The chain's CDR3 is CASSLGQGNTGELFF. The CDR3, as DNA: TGTGCCAGCTCCCTCGGACAGGGGAACACCGGGGAGCTGTTTTTT. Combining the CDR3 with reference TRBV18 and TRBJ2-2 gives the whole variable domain NAGVMQNPRHLVRRRGQEARLRCSPMKGHSHVYWYRQLPEEGLKFMVYLQKENIIDESGMPKERFSAEFPKEGPSILRIQQVVRGDSAAYFCASSLGQGNTGELFFGEGSRLTVL.

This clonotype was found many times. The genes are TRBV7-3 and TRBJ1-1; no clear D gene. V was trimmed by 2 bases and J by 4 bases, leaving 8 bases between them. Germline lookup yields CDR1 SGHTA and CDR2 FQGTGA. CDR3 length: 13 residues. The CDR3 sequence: CASSLFVSTEAFF. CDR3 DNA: TGTGCCAGCAGCTTATTCGTGAGCACTGAAGCTTTCTTT.

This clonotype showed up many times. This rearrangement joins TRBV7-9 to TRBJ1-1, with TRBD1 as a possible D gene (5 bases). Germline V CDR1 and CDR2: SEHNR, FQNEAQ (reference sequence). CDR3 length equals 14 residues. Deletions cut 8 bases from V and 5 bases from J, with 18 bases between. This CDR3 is CASGGTLRRTEAFF. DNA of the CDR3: TGTGCCAGCGGCGGGACCCTAAGGAGGACTGAAGCTTTCTTT.

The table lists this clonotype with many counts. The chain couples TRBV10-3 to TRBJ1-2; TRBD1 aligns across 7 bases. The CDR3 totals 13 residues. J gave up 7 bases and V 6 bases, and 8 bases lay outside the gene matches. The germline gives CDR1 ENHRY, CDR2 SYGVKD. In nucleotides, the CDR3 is TGTGCCATCAGGTCCCGACAGGGTGGTGGCTACACCTTC. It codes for CAIRSRQGGGYTF.

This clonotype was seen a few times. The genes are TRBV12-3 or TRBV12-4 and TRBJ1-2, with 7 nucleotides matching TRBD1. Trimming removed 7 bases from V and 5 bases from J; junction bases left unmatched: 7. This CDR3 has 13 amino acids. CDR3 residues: CASTPGTAYGYTF. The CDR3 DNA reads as TGTGCCAGCACCCCCGGGACAGCGTATGGCTACACCTTC.

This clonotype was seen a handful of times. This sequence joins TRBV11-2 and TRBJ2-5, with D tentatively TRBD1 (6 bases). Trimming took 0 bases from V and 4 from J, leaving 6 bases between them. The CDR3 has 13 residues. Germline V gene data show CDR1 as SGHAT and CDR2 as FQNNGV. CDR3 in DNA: TGTGCCAGCAGCTTAGAAGGGGGAGAGACCCAGTACTTC. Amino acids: CASSLEGGETQYF. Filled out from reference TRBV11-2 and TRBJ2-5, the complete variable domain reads EAGVAQSPRYKIIEKRQSVAFWCNPISGHATLYWYQQILGQGPKLLIQFQNNGVVDDSQLPKDRFSAERLKGVDSTLKIQPAKLEDSAVYLCASSLEGGETQYFGPGTRLLVL.

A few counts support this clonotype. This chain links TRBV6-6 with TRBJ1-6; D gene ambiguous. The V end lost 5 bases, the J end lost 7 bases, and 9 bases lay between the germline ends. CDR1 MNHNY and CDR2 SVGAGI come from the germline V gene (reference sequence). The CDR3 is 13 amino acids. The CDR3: CASSPGLNSPLHF. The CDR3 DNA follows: TGTGCCAGCAGTCCAGGCCTAAATTCACCCCTCCACTTT.

CDR3 coding DNA: TGCGCCAGCAGCAGAGACAGGGGGAGCTATGGCTACACCTTC. This sequence encodes CASSRDRGSYGYTF. The genes are TRBV5-1 and TRBJ1-2, with 9 bases identical to TRBD1. The CDR3 consists of 14 residues. Germline CDR1 SGHRS, CDR2 YFSETQ. Trimming removed 4 bases from V and 4 bases from J; junction bases left unmatched: 5.

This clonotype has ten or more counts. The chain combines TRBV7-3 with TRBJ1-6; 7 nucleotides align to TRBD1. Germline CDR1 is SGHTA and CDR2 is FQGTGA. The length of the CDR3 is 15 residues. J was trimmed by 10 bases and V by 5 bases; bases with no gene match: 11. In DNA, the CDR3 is TGTGCCAGCAGCCCGCAGGGGGAGGGTGGATCACCCCTCCACTTT. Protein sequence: CASSPQGEGGSPLHF.

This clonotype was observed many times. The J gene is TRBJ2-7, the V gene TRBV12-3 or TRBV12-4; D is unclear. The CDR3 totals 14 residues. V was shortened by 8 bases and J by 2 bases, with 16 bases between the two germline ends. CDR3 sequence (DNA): TGTGCCAGCGAACCCCCCGGACGACCCTACGAGCAGTACTTC. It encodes CASEPPGRPYEQYF.

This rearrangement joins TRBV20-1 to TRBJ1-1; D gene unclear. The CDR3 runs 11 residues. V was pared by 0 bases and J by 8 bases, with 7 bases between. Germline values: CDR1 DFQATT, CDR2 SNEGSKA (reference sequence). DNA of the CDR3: TGCAGTGCTAGAGATGCGTGGGAAGCTTTCTTT. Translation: CSARDAWEAFF.

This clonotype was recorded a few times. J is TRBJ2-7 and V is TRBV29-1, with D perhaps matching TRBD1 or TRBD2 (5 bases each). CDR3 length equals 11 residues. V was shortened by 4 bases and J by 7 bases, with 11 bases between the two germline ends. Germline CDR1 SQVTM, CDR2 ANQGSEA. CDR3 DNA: TGCAGCGTTGCAGGGAGCTGGGAGCAGTACTTC. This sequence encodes CSVAGSWEQYF.

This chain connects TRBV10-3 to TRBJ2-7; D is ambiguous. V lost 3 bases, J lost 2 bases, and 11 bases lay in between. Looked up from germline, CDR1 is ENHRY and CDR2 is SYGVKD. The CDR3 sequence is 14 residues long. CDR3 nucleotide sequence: TGTGCCATCAGTGATCGCCCTGGCCCCTACGAGCAGTACTTC. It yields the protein CAISDRPGPYEQYF.

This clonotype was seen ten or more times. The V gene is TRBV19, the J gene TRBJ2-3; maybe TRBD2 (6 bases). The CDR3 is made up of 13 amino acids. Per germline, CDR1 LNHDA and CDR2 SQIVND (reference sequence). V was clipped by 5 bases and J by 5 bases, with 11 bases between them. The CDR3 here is CASSGGLQDTQYF. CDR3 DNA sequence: TGTGCCAGTAGTGGCGGACTACAAGATACGCAGTATTTT. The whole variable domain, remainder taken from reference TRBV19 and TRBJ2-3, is DGGITQSPKYLFRKEGQNVTLSCEQNLNHDAMYWYRQDPGQGLRLIYYSQIVNDFQKGDIAEGYSVSREKKESFPLTVTSAQKNPTAFYLCASSGGLQDTQYFGPGTRLTVL.

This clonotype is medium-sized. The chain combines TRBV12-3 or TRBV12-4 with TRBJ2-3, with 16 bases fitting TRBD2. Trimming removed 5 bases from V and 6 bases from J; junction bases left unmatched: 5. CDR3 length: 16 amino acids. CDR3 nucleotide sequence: TGTGCCAGCAGTGGGACTAGCGGGGGGGCCTGGGATACGCAGTATTTT. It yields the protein CASSGTSGGAWDTQYF.

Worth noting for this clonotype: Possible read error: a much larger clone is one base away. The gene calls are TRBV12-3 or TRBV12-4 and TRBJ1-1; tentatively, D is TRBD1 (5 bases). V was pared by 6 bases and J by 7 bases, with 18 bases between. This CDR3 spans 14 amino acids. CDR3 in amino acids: CASSRGRAHSEAFF. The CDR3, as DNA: TGTGCCAGCAGCCGGGGCAGGGCGCACAGTGAAGCTTTCTTT.

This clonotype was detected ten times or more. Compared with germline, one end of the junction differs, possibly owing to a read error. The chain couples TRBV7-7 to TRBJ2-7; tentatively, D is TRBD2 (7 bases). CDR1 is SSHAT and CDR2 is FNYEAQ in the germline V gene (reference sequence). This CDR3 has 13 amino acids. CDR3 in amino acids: CASSTGGLDEQYF. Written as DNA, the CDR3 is TGTGCTAGCAGCACGGGGGGCCTCGACGAGCAGTACTTC.